This T cell receptor (beta chain) is drawn from a study of cytomegalovirus exposure and HLA in healthy donors. Study context: Earlier, approximately 180 million T cells were analyzed, and 90 million to 120 million unique TCR beta sequences were found among them. General observations from the study: Most TCR sequences were uncommon, yet certain public TCRs appeared in many donors. Later genetic work tied a missense DCLRE1C variant to beta-chain V and J trimming. Available immune exposure information was restricted to CMV serostatus only.

In regard to this clone: Its antigen is not known.

Researchers ran the PCR with 60 Vbeta and 13 Jbeta primers. Libraries were prepared by immunoSEQ multiplex PCR; TCRdb keeps only in-frame clonotypes and omits some of them. The table records approximately 190,000 clones, approximately 78% of them present only once. The sample was PBMCs. This receptor was obtained from a woman between 18 and 30 years old in good health and CMV-seronegative.

CDR3 sequence reads: CASTLGVRLNTGELFF. The CDR3 bases are TGTGCCAGCACCCTAGGGGTTCGCCTGAACACCGGGGAGCTGTTTTTT. The chain is built from TRBV7-2 and TRBJ2-2, with D tentatively TRBD1 (5 bases). Trimming removed 7 bases from V and 1 base from J, with 16 bases in between. The length of the CDR3 is 16 residues. Looked up from germline, CDR1 is SGHTA and CDR2 is FQGNSA.